This is a list of T cell receptor beta chains from one sample in a study of Ad26.COV2.S vaccination and SARS-CoV-2 variants. Profiled with immunoSEQ multiplex PCR; TCRdb holds only in-frame clones, not every one. The table has 350,000 to 450,000 clones, around 87% seen once. The sequences come from peripheral blood, collected in a trial of Ad26.COV2.S vaccine versus placebo. The receptors shown here come from a person between 18 and 60 years old who received the Ad26.COV2.S COVID-19 vaccine or a placebo. Each CDR3 is given with its conserved first and last residue. A D gene is named only where the DNA matches it firmly. Some rows mark clone size as missing; the rest say once, few, many or name a class of expanded clone.

j_gene: TRBJ2-5
abundance: few
v_gene: TRBV7-6
d_gene: NA
CDR3aa: CASSPSGQGKGETQYF
CDR3nt: TGTGCCAGCAGCCCCTCTGGTCAGGGTAAAGGAGAGACCCAGTACTTC

j_gene: TRBJ2-1
abundance: once
v_gene: TRBV9
d_gene: NA
CDR3aa: CASSPGGYNEQFF
CDR3nt: TGTGCCAGCAGTCCCGGGGGCTACAATGAGCAGTTCTTC

j_gene: TRBJ2-5
abundance: NA
v_gene: TRBV11-3
d_gene: TRBD1
CDR3aa: CASSRQGQETQYF
CDR3nt: TGTGCCAGCAGTCGACAGGGACAAGAGACCCAGTACTTC

j_gene: TRBJ2-3
abundance: NA
v_gene: TRBV7-2
d_gene: TRBD2
CDR3aa: CASSLTSGQYF
CDR3nt: TGTGCCAGCAGCCTGACTAGCGGGCAGTATTTT

j_gene: TRBJ1-2
abundance: NA
v_gene: TRBV2
d_gene: TRBD1
CDR3aa: CASSETGGSDGYTF
CDR3nt: TGTGCCAGCAGTGAGACAGGGGGCTCAGATGGCTACACCTTC

j_gene: TRBJ2-6
abundance: NA
v_gene: TRBV4-1
d_gene: NA
CDR3aa: CASSQDVGGMTGANVLTF
CDR3nt: TGCGCCAGCAGCCAAGATGTGGGGGGAATGACTGGGGCCAACGTCCTGACTTTC

j_gene: TRBJ1-1
abundance: NA
v_gene: TRBV4-2
d_gene: NA
CDR3aa: CASSREGQGRTEAFF
CDR3nt: TGTGCCAGCAGCCGAGAGGGCCAGGGGAGGACTGAAGCTTTCTTT

j_gene: TRBJ2-5
abundance: NA
v_gene: TRBV13
d_gene: NA
CDR3aa: CASSLSPGIQETQYF
CDR3nt: TGTGCCAGCAGCTTATCCCCAGGGATCCAAGAGACCCAGTACTTC

j_gene: TRBJ2-5
abundance: NA
v_gene: TRBV14
d_gene: NA
CDR3aa: CASSRGETQYF
CDR3nt: TGTGCCAGCAGCAGGGGAGAGACCCAGTACTTC

j_gene: TRBJ2-3
abundance: NA
v_gene: TRBV7-9
d_gene: TRBD1
CDR3aa: CASSTNRGPAADTQYF
CDR3nt: TGTGCCAGCAGCACCAACAGGGGCCCAGCAGCAGATACGCAGTATTTT

j_gene: TRBJ2-3
abundance: NA
v_gene: TRBV5-4
d_gene: NA
CDR3aa: CASSLGQASTDTQYF
CDR3nt: TGTGCCAGCAGCTTGGGACAGGCAAGCACAGATACGCAGTATTTT

j_gene: TRBJ1-5
abundance: few
v_gene: TRBV7-7
d_gene: NA
CDR3aa: CASSPGIDQPQHF
CDR3nt: TGTGCTAGCAGCCCAGGTATTGACCAGCCCCAGCATTTT

j_gene: TRBJ2-1
abundance: NA
v_gene: TRBV5-6
d_gene: TRBD1
CDR3aa: CASSLPGQGLYNEQFF
CDR3nt: TGTGCCAGCAGCTTGCCGGGACAGGGTCTTTACAATGAGCAGTTCTTC

j_gene: TRBJ2-1
abundance: NA
v_gene: TRBV2
d_gene: TRBD2
CDR3aa: CASSESSGGFNEQFF
CDR3nt: TGTGCCAGCAGTGAATCTAGCGGGGGATTCAATGAGCAGTTCTTC

j_gene: TRBJ2-2
abundance: NA
v_gene: TRBV5-6
d_gene: NA
CDR3aa: CASSLEAQRSTGELFF
CDR3nt: TGTGCCAGCAGCTTGGAGGCCCAACGATCCACCGGGGAGCTGTTTTTT

j_gene: TRBJ2-7
abundance: NA
v_gene: TRBV19
d_gene: NA
CDR3aa: CASSRDYEQYF
CDR3nt: TGTGCCAGTAGTAGGGACTACGAGCAGTACTTC

j_gene: TRBJ1-3
abundance: NA
v_gene: TRBV7-9
d_gene: NA
CDR3aa: CASSLPRGLDSGNTIYF
CDR3nt: TGTGCCAGCAGCTTGCCGAGGGGTCTCGACTCTGGAAACACCATATATTTT

j_gene: TRBJ1-1
abundance: NA
v_gene: TRBV5-1
d_gene: NA
CDR3aa: CASSQALDSTEAFF
CDR3nt: TGCGCCAGCAGTCAGGCACTCGATAGCACTGAAGCTTTCTTT

j_gene: TRBJ2-5
abundance: NA
v_gene: TRBV4-1
d_gene: NA
CDR3aa: CASSQGRGGTQRETQYF
CDR3nt: TGCGCCAGCAGCCAAGGGAGGGGTGGTACCCAAAGAGAGACCCAGTACTTC

j_gene: TRBJ1-2
abundance: NA
v_gene: TRBV15
d_gene: NA
CDR3aa: CATSREIFDRPGGYTF
CDR3nt: TGTGCCACCAGCAGAGAGATCTTTGACAGGCCGGGTGGCTACACCTTC

j_gene: TRBJ2-7
abundance: NA
v_gene: TRBV5-6
d_gene: NA
CDR3aa: CASSLFLGPTYEQYF
CDR3nt: TGTGCCAGCAGCTTGTTCCTGGGCCCCACCTACGAGCAGTACTTC

j_gene: TRBJ2-2
abundance: NA
v_gene: TRBV7-9
d_gene: TRBD2
CDR3aa: CASSTGLAGMNTGELFF
CDR3nt: TGTGCCAGCAGCACGGGACTAGCGGGGATGAACACCGGGGAGCTGTTTTTT

j_gene: TRBJ1-5
abundance: NA
v_gene: TRBV2
d_gene: TRBD1
CDR3aa: CASGQAFSSNQPQHF
CDR3nt: TGTGCCTCGGGACAGGCTTTTTCTAGCAATCAGCCCCAGCATTTT

j_gene: TRBJ2-7
abundance: NA
v_gene: TRBV5-6
d_gene: TRBD1
CDR3aa: CASSIRGQGSYEQYF
CDR3nt: TGTGCCAGCAGCATAAGAGGACAGGGATCCTACGAGCAGTACTTC

j_gene: TRBJ2-2
abundance: few
v_gene: TRBV5-5
d_gene: TRBD2
CDR3aa: CASSFRLADSTGELFF
CDR3nt: TGTGCCAGCAGCTTCCGACTAGCGGATAGCACCGGGGAGCTGTTTTTT

j_gene: TRBJ2-2
abundance: NA
v_gene: TRBV6-5
d_gene: TRBD1
CDR3aa: CASSRRQGNTGELFF
CDR3nt: TGTGCCAGCAGTAGGAGACAGGGGAACACCGGGGAGCTGTTTTTT

j_gene: TRBJ1-5
abundance: NA
v_gene: TRBV3-1/TRBV3-2
d_gene: TRBD1
CDR3aa: CASSQTGPNQPQHF
CDR3nt: TGTGCCAGCAGCCAGACAGGGCCCAATCAGCCCCAGCATTTT

j_gene: TRBJ1-4
abundance: NA
v_gene: TRBV9
d_gene: NA
CDR3aa: CASSTDGSTNEKLFF
CDR3nt: TGTGCCAGCAGCACGGACGGCTCAACTAATGAAAAACTGTTTTTT

j_gene: TRBJ2-7
abundance: few
v_gene: TRBV5-1
d_gene: NA
CDR3aa: CATGRDYEQYF
CDR3nt: TGCGCCACCGGACGAGATTACGAGCAGTACTTC

j_gene: TRBJ1-1
abundance: few
v_gene: TRBV3-1/TRBV3-2
d_gene: NA
CDR3aa: CASSQDPPKGTGGAFF
CDR3nt: TGTGCCAGCAGCCAAGACCCACCGAAGGGAACCGGTGGAGCTTTCTTT

j_gene: TRBJ1-1
abundance: NA
v_gene: TRBV9
d_gene: TRBD1
CDR3aa: CASSETGVNTEAFF
CDR3nt: TGTGCCAGCAGTGAGACAGGGGTGAACACTGAAGCTTTCTTT

j_gene: TRBJ1-2
abundance: NA
v_gene: TRBV4-2
d_gene: TRBD1
CDR3aa: CASSQMTGINYGYTF
CDR3nt: TGTGCCAGCAGCCAAATGACAGGGATTAACTATGGCTACACCTTC

j_gene: TRBJ2-1
abundance: NA
v_gene: TRBV9
d_gene: NA
CDR3aa: CASSGGATSYNEQFF
CDR3nt: TGTGCCAGCAGCGGCGGGGCGACGTCCTACAATGAGCAGTTCTTC

j_gene: TRBJ2-7
abundance: NA
v_gene: TRBV7-8
d_gene: TRBD2
CDR3aa: CASSLTTSGGAYEQYF
CDR3nt: TGTGCCAGCAGCTTAACGACTAGCGGGGGTGCCTACGAGCAGTACTTC

j_gene: TRBJ1-3
abundance: few
v_gene: TRBV5-1
d_gene: NA
CDR3aa: CASRPSSSGNTIYF
CDR3nt: TGCGCCAGCAGACCGAGCAGCTCTGGAAACACCATATATTTT

j_gene: TRBJ2-4
abundance: NA
v_gene: TRBV9
d_gene: NA
CDR3aa: CASSIGTAKNIQYF
CDR3nt: TGTGCCAGCAGCATCGGGACGGCCAAAAACATTCAGTACTTC

j_gene: TRBJ1-2
abundance: once
v_gene: TRBV7-8
d_gene: NA
CDR3aa: CASSLIAGANYGYTF
CDR3nt: TGTGCCAGCAGCTTAATAGCGGGGGCGAACTATGGCTACACCTTC

j_gene: TRBJ1-4
abundance: NA
v_gene: TRBV7-9
d_gene: TRBD1
CDR3aa: CASSSQDRGDEKLFF
CDR3nt: TGTGCCAGCAGCTCGCAAGACAGGGGGGATGAAAAACTGTTTTTT

j_gene: TRBJ1-1
abundance: NA
v_gene: TRBV19
d_gene: NA
CDR3aa: CASSIDRGLGAFF
CDR3nt: TGTGCCAGTAGTATAGATCGGGGCCTCGGGGCTTTCTTT

j_gene: TRBJ2-5
abundance: NA
v_gene: TRBV6-5
d_gene: NA
CDR3aa: CASRPGAPYQETQYF
CDR3nt: TGTGCCAGCAGACCCGGGGCCCCCTACCAAGAGACCCAGTACTTC

j_gene: TRBJ2-1
abundance: NA
v_gene: TRBV7-3
d_gene: NA
CDR3aa: CASSLDREDEQFF
CDR3nt: TGTGCCAGCAGCTTAGATAGGGAGGATGAGCAGTTCTTC

j_gene: TRBJ2-4
abundance: NA
v_gene: TRBV2
d_gene: NA
CDR3aa: CASSRTGKNIQYF
CDR3nt: TGTGCCAGCAGTAGGACGGGCAAAAACATTCAGTACTTC

j_gene: TRBJ1-1
abundance: NA
v_gene: TRBV3-1/TRBV3-2
d_gene: TRBD1
CDR3aa: CASAGQMNTEAFF
CDR3nt: TGTGCCAGCGCGGGACAGATGAACACTGAAGCTTTCTTT